These T cell receptor beta chains were read from a single sample in a study of blood T cell repertoires in COVID-19. Libraries were prepared by immunoSEQ multiplex PCR; TCRdb keeps only in-frame clonotypes and omits some of them. The top ten clones hold just over 7% of a sample with 350,000 to 450,000 clones, around 88% of them seen once. The sequenced sample was peripheral blood. All receptors derive from a woman in her sixties or seventies with COVID-19, enrolled during active disease. CDR3s include the opening cysteine and the closing phenylalanine or tryptophan. The D gene is left open where the match is weak. Where a row states a size, it is once, few, many or the class of an expanded clone; other rows omit it.

v_gene: TRBV19
j_gene: TRBJ2-7
d_gene: TRBD1
abundance: NA
CDR3aa: CASSIRGTGIYEQYF
CDR3nt: TGTGCCAGTAGTATACGGGGGACAGGGATCTACGAGCAGTACTTC

v_gene: TRBV19
j_gene: TRBJ2-7
d_gene: NA
abundance: NA
CDR3aa: CASSISGTYEQYF
CDR3nt: TGTGCCAGTAGTATCTCAGGAACCTACGAGCAGTACTTC

v_gene: TRBV30
j_gene: TRBJ1-6
d_gene: NA
abundance: once
CDR3aa: CAWRGAGYNSPLHF
CDR3nt: TGTGCCTGGAGAGGGGCAGGGTATAATTCACCCCTCCACTTT

v_gene: TRBV3-1/TRBV3-2
j_gene: TRBJ2-5
d_gene: NA
abundance: few
CDR3aa: CASSQGGGTQYF
CDR3nt: TGTGCCAGCAGCCAGGGGGGAGGGACCCAGTACTTC

v_gene: TRBV19
j_gene: TRBJ2-1
d_gene: TRBD2
abundance: NA
CDR3aa: CASSRAGHPYNEQFF
CDR3nt: TGTGCCAGTAGTCGAGCGGGGCACCCTTACAATGAGCAGTTCTTC

v_gene: TRBV7-8
j_gene: TRBJ1-5
d_gene: TRBD1
abundance: NA
CDR3aa: CASSLETGGDQPQHF
CDR3nt: TGTGCCAGCAGCTTAGAGACAGGGGGCGACCAGCCCCAGCATTTT

v_gene: TRBV7-3
j_gene: TRBJ2-7
d_gene: TRBD1
abundance: NA
CDR3aa: CASSPRQGAEQYF
CDR3nt: TGTGCCAGCAGCCCGAGACAGGGTGCCGAGCAGTACTTC

v_gene: TRBV7-2
j_gene: TRBJ2-3
d_gene: TRBD2
abundance: NA
CDR3aa: CASGGVGGADTQYF
CDR3nt: TGTGCCAGCGGTGGGGTCGGGGGGGCAGATACGCAGTATTTT

v_gene: TRBV9
j_gene: TRBJ2-4
d_gene: NA
abundance: NA
CDR3aa: CASSVSDEGNIQYF
CDR3nt: TGTGCCAGCAGCGTATCGGATGAGGGAAACATTCAGTACTTC

v_gene: TRBV6-1
j_gene: TRBJ1-1
d_gene: NA
abundance: NA
CDR3aa: CASSELSAGRGNTEAFF
CDR3nt: TGTGCCAGCAGTGAACTGAGCGCGGGAAGGGGGAACACTGAAGCTTTCTTT

v_gene: TRBV30
j_gene: TRBJ1-1
d_gene: NA
abundance: NA
CDR3aa: CAWSGGLSTEAFF
CDR3nt: TGTGCCTGGAGTGGGGGCCTGAGCACTGAAGCTTTCTTT

v_gene: TRBV29-1
j_gene: TRBJ2-3
d_gene: NA
abundance: NA
CDR3aa: CSVELTDTQYF
CDR3nt: TGCAGCGTGGAACTGACAGATACGCAGTATTTT

v_gene: TRBV11-3
j_gene: TRBJ1-3
d_gene: NA
abundance: NA
CDR3aa: CASSVQGAGNTIYF
CDR3nt: TGTGCCAGCAGCGTCCAAGGAGCTGGAAACACCATATATTTT

v_gene: TRBV12-5
j_gene: TRBJ2-1
d_gene: NA
abundance: NA
CDR3aa: CASGDSPRREQFF
CDR3nt: TGTGCTAGTGGAGATTCGCCTCGTCGGGAGCAGTTCTTC

v_gene: TRBV2
j_gene: TRBJ2-5
d_gene: NA
abundance: NA
CDR3aa: CASSGGVRGTQYF
CDR3nt: TGTGCCAGCAGTGGGGGGGTCCGCGGGACCCAGTACTTC

v_gene: TRBV5-1
j_gene: TRBJ1-4
d_gene: NA
abundance: NA
CDR3aa: CASSWNRPTNEKLFF
CDR3nt: TGCGCCAGCAGCTGGAACAGGCCAACTAATGAAAAACTGTTTTTT

v_gene: TRBV13
j_gene: TRBJ2-3
d_gene: NA
abundance: NA
CDR3aa: CASSKQGWADTQYF
CDR3nt: TGTGCCAGCAGCAAACAGGGATGGGCAGATACGCAGTATTTT

v_gene: TRBV12-5
j_gene: TRBJ2-7
d_gene: TRBD2
abundance: NA
CDR3aa: CASGLASGGPPYEQYF
CDR3nt: TGTGCTAGTGGTTTGGCTAGCGGGGGGCCTCCCTACGAGCAGTACTTC

v_gene: TRBV27
j_gene: TRBJ2-7
d_gene: NA
abundance: few
CDR3aa: CASTSLLRAGGEQYF
CDR3nt: TGTGCCAGCACCTCCCTTTTGCGGGCCGGGGGCGAGCAGTACTTC

v_gene: TRBV2
j_gene: TRBJ1-6
d_gene: TRBD1
abundance: NA
CDR3aa: CASSEGTGNSPLHF
CDR3nt: TGTGCCAGCAGTGAAGGGACAGGGAACTCACCCCTCCACTTT

v_gene: TRBV9
j_gene: TRBJ2-3
d_gene: TRBD2
abundance: NA
CDR3aa: CASNRGTSGPTDTQYF
CDR3nt: TGTGCCAGCAACCGGGGGACTAGCGGCCCCACAGATACGCAGTATTTT

v_gene: TRBV18
j_gene: TRBJ1-4
d_gene: NA
abundance: NA
CDR3aa: CASSPRQATNEKLFF
CDR3nt: TGTGCCAGCTCCCCCCGACAAGCAACTAATGAAAAACTGTTTTTT

v_gene: TRBV3-1/TRBV3-2
j_gene: TRBJ2-7
d_gene: NA
abundance: NA
CDR3aa: CASSHTYEQYF
CDR3nt: TGTGCCAGCAGCCACACTTACGAGCAGTACTTC

v_gene: TRBV4-2
j_gene: TRBJ2-2
d_gene: NA
abundance: NA
CDR3aa: CASSRDPHGGSTGELFF
CDR3nt: TGTGCCAGCAGCCGAGACCCGCATGGGGGCTCCACCGGGGAGCTGTTTTTT

v_gene: TRBV27
j_gene: TRBJ1-1
d_gene: NA
abundance: NA
CDR3aa: CASSWQGGTEAFF
CDR3nt: TGTGCCAGCAGTTGGCAGGGAGGGACTGAAGCTTTCTTT

v_gene: TRBV7-8
j_gene: TRBJ2-3
d_gene: TRBD2
abundance: once
CDR3aa: CASSPRTSDSSDTQYF
CDR3nt: TGTGCCAGCAGCCCACGGACTAGCGATAGCTCAGATACGCAGTATTTT

v_gene: TRBV5-1
j_gene: TRBJ1-4
d_gene: NA
abundance: few
CDR3aa: CASRKAVTNEKLFF
CDR3nt: TGCGCCAGCAGAAAGGCGGTAACTAATGAAAAACTGTTTTTT

v_gene: TRBV9
j_gene: TRBJ2-1
d_gene: NA
abundance: NA
CDR3aa: CASSGKEDEQFF
CDR3nt: TGTGCCAGCAGCGGGAAGGAGGATGAGCAGTTCTTC

v_gene: TRBV5-1
j_gene: TRBJ1-1
d_gene: TRBD1
abundance: NA
CDR3aa: CASSPEGQGYTEAFF
CDR3nt: TGCGCCAGCAGCCCGGAGGGACAGGGTTACACTGAAGCTTTCTTT

v_gene: TRBV2
j_gene: TRBJ2-3
d_gene: TRBD2
abundance: few
CDR3aa: CASRGGSPASDTQYF
CDR3nt: TGTGCCAGCAGGGGGGGGAGTCCTGCCTCAGATACGCAGTATTTT

v_gene: TRBV18
j_gene: TRBJ1-1
d_gene: NA
abundance: once
CDR3aa: CASSPYTVDSLNTEAFF
CDR3nt: TGTGCCAGCTCACCTTATACCGTTGACAGCTTGAACACTGAAGCTTTCTTT

v_gene: TRBV10-2
j_gene: TRBJ1-4
d_gene: NA
abundance: NA
CDR3aa: CASSLDGDVNEKLFF
CDR3nt: TGCGCCAGCAGTTTAGACGGGGATGTTAATGAAAAACTGTTTTTT

v_gene: TRBV27
j_gene: TRBJ1-6
d_gene: NA
abundance: once
CDR3aa: CASSTGPNSPLHF
CDR3nt: TGTGCCAGCAGTACAGGCCCAAATTCACCCCTCCACTTT

v_gene: TRBV5-1
j_gene: TRBJ1-4
d_gene: NA
abundance: NA
CDR3aa: CASSYRGNEKLFF
CDR3nt: TGCGCCAGCAGTTACCGGGGTAATGAAAAACTGTTTTTT

v_gene: TRBV5-5
j_gene: TRBJ2-4
d_gene: TRBD1
abundance: once
CDR3aa: CASSSDRGRVF
CDR3nt: TGTGCCAGCAGCTCGGACAGGGGAAGGGTTTTC

v_gene: TRBV11-1
j_gene: TRBJ2-7
d_gene: TRBD1
abundance: NA
CDR3aa: CASSLANRGEQYF
CDR3nt: TGTGCCAGCAGCTTAGCGAACAGGGGCGAGCAGTACTTC

v_gene: TRBV5-4
j_gene: TRBJ1-3
d_gene: NA
abundance: NA
CDR3aa: CASSLQSGAGNTIYF
CDR3nt: TGTGCCAGCAGCTTGCAGTCAGGGGCTGGAAACACCATATATTTT

v_gene: TRBV5-1
j_gene: TRBJ2-1
d_gene: NA
abundance: NA
CDR3aa: CASSLVGEISYNEQFF
CDR3nt: TGCGCCAGCAGCTTGGTCGGGGAGATATCCTACAATGAGCAGTTCTTC

v_gene: TRBV10-2
j_gene: TRBJ1-1
d_gene: NA
abundance: NA
CDR3aa: CASSYGQMNTEAFF
CDR3nt: TGCGCCAGCAGCTACGGACAGATGAACACTGAAGCTTTCTTT

v_gene: TRBV6-5
j_gene: TRBJ2-7
d_gene: TRBD1
abundance: NA
CDR3aa: CASSSRTGGFNEQYF
CDR3nt: TGTGCCAGCAGTTCTCGGACAGGGGGCTTCAACGAGCAGTACTTC

v_gene: TRBV5-1
j_gene: TRBJ1-2
d_gene: TRBD1
abundance: NA
CDR3aa: CASSLGDRDYGYTF
CDR3nt: TGCGCCAGCAGCTTGGGGGACAGGGACTATGGCTACACCTTC

v_gene: TRBV21-1
j_gene: TRBJ1-1
d_gene: NA
abundance: NA
CDR3aa: CASSKAPPTKNTEAFF
CDR3nt: TGTGCCAGCAGCAAAGCCCCCCCCACAAAGAACACTGAAGCTTTCTTT

v_gene: TRBV30
j_gene: TRBJ1-5
d_gene: NA
abundance: once
CDR3aa: CAWSVKKGLTLNQPQHF
CDR3nt: TGTGCCTGGAGTGTAAAGAAGGGGTTAACCCTCAATCAGCCCCAGCATTTT

v_gene: TRBV7-2
j_gene: TRBJ1-2
d_gene: NA
abundance: once
CDR3aa: CASSSYDGAREGGYTF
CDR3nt: TGTGCCAGCAGCTCCTACGACGGAGCCCGGGAAGGTGGCTACACCTTC

v_gene: TRBV5-6
j_gene: TRBJ1-1
d_gene: NA
abundance: NA
CDR3aa: CASSFGGPTEAFF
CDR3nt: TGTGCCAGCAGCTTCGGGGGGCCGACTGAAGCTTTCTTT

v_gene: TRBV11-2
j_gene: TRBJ2-2
d_gene: TRBD1
abundance: NA
CDR3aa: CASSSPPGTGDTGELFF
CDR3nt: TGTGCCAGCAGCTCACCTCCCGGGACAGGGGACACCGGGGAGCTGTTTTTT

v_gene: TRBV7-3
j_gene: TRBJ1-2
d_gene: NA
abundance: NA
CDR3aa: CARPSRGNYGYTF
CDR3nt: TGTGCCCGACCGTCTCGGGGTAACTATGGCTACACCTTC

v_gene: TRBV2
j_gene: TRBJ1-1
d_gene: TRBD1
abundance: NA
CDR3aa: CATKRGQGNTEAFF
CDR3nt: TGTGCCACAAAGCGCGGACAGGGCAACACTGAAGCTTTCTTT

v_gene: TRBV9
j_gene: TRBJ2-5
d_gene: NA
abundance: NA
CDR3aa: CASSVGVGGETQYF
CDR3nt: TGTGCCAGCAGCGTAGGTGTTGGAGGCGAGACCCAGTACTTC

v_gene: TRBV7-9
j_gene: TRBJ1-4
d_gene: TRBD1
abundance: NA
CDR3aa: CASSSFDGTGSEKLFF
CDR3nt: TGTGCCAGCAGCTCTTTCGACGGGACAGGCAGTGAAAAACTGTTTTTT

v_gene: TRBV4-1
j_gene: TRBJ2-1
d_gene: NA
abundance: NA
CDR3aa: CASSQDQYSDNEQFF
CDR3nt: TGCGCCAGCAGCCAAGATCAGTATAGCGACAATGAGCAGTTCTTC

v_gene: TRBV5-1
j_gene: TRBJ1-2
d_gene: NA
abundance: NA
CDR3aa: CASSLGTANYGYTF
CDR3nt: TGCGCCAGCAGCTTGGGAACAGCTAACTATGGCTACACCTTC